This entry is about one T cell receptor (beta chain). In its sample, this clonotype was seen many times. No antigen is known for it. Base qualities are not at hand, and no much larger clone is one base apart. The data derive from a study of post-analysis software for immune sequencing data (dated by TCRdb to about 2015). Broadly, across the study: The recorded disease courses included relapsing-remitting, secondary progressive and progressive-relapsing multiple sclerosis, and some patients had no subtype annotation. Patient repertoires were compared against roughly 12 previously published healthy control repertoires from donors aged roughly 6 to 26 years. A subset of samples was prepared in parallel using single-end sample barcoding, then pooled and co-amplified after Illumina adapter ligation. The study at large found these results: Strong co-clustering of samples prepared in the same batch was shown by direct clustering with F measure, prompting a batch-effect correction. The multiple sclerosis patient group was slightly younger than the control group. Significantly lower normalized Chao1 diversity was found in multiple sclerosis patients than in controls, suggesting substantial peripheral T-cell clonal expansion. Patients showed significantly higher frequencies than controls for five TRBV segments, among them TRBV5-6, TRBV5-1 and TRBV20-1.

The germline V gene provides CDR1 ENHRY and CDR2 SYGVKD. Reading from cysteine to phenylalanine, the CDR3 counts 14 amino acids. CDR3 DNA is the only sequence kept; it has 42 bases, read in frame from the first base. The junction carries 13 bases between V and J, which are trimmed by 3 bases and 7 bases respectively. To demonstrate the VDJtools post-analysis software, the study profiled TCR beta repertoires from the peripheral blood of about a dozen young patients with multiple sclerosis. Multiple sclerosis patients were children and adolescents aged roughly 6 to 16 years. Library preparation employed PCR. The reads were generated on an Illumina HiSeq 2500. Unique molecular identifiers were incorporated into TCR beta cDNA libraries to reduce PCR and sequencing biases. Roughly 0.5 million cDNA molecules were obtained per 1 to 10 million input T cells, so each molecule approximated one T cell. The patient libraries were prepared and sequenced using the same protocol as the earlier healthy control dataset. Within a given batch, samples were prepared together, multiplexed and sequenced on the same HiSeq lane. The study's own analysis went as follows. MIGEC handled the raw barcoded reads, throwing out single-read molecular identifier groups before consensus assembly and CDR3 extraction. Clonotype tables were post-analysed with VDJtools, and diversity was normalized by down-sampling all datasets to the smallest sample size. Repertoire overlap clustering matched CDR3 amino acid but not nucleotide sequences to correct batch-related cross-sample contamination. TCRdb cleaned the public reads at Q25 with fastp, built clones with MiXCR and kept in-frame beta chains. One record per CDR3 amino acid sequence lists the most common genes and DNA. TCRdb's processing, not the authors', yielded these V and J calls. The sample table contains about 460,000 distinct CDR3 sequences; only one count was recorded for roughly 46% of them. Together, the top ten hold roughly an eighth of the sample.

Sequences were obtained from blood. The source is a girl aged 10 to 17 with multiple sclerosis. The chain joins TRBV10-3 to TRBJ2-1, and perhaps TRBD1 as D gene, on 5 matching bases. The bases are TGTGCCATCAGTGACAGCGTAAAGGGGAATGAGCAGTTCTTC. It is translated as CAISDSVKGNEQFF.